This T cell receptor (beta chain) was captured in a study of chemoradiotherapy in HPV16-positive cancers (dated by TCRdb to between 2021 and 2022). A note on the overall study: Functional T-cell assays on cells from a couple of HPV16-positive patients defined candidate HPV-specific T-cell clones and common TCR motifs. The study set out to ask whether T-cell immunity against the HPV oncoproteins E6 and E7 changes over the course of chemoradiotherapy and whether that immunity affects survival. TCR repertoires from 86 patients with HPV-related cancers were then used to track the candidate HPV-specific TCRs and motifs. The investigation overall reported the following: Expansion of candidate HPV-specific clones and E7-related TCR motifs was observed in the tumor microenvironment during treatment, whereas no such expansion was observed for non-HPV-specific T cells. Improved recurrence-free survival in HPV16-positive patients was associated with expansion of HPV-responsive T cells during chemoradiotherapy. The functional definition of HPV-specific T cells was derived from only two HPV16-positive patients, and the survival association was reported for HPV16-positive patients.

The CDR3 runs 17 residues from the cysteine to the phenylalanine. Of the read, only the CDR3 DNA is kept; its 51 bases are in frame from base 1. CDR1 and CDR2, looked up from the germline V gene (reference sequence), are SEHNR and FQNEAQ. Trimming costs V 1 base and J 4 bases, and their ends lie 19 bases apart. Library preparation was by the immunoSEQ multiplex PCR assay. TCRdb stores this immuneACCESS table with in-frame sequences only. Part of the clones is absent; in the studies checked, under half of the shortfall reflects unresolved V genes, and no reason is known for the rest. The sample table contains approximately 12,000 clones; only one count was recorded for roughly 71% of them. The ten largest account for more than 6.5% of the sample. Because repertoires were sampled repeatedly during chemoradiotherapy, clonal expansion in the tumor microenvironment could be followed. Points on this clone: What antigen it recognizes has not been identified. Base qualities were left out, and no much larger clone turns up one base away.

The chain joins TRBV7-9 to TRBJ2-5; the D gene is perhaps TRBD1 or TRBD2, each of them matching over 6 bases. This sequence was found in a human donor with HPV-associated anogenital cancer. Sample acquisition took place from a patient who underwent chemoradiotherapy. At the DNA level, the sequence is TGTGCCAGCAGCTTAGGTAGGCGGCAGGGGAGGCGAGAGACCCAGTACTTC. Translated, it reads CASSLGRRQGRRETQYF.